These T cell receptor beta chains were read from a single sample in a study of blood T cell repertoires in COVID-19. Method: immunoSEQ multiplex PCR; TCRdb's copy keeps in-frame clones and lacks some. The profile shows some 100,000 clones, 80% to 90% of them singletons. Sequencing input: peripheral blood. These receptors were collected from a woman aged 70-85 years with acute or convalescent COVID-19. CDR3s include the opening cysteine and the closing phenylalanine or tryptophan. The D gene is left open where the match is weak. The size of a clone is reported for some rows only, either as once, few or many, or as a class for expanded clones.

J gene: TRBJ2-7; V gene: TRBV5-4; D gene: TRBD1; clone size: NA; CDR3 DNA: TGTGCCAGCAGCAAACCGGGACAGATATACGAGCAGTACTTC; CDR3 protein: CASSKPGQIYEQYF
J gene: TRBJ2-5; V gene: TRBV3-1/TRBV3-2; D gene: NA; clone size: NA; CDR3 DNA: TGTGCCAGCAGCCATGTAGGACAGGGAGGGGAGACCCAGTACTTC; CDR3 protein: CASSHVGQGGETQYF
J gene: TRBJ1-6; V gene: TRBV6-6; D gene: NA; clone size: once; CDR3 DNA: TGTGCCAGCACCATTACAGGGCCAGTGGGGAAATCACCCCTCCACTTT; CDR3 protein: CASTITGPVGKSPLHF
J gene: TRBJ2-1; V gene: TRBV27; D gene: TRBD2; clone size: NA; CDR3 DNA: TGTGCCAGTAGCGGGGGGCTCCTCGTGGAGTCCTACAATGAGCAGTTCTTC; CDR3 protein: CASSGGLLVESYNEQFF
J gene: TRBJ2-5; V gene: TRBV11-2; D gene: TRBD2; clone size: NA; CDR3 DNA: TGTGCCAGCAGCCCCGGACTAGCGGGGGAACAAGAGACCCAGTACTTC; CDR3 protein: CASSPGLAGEQETQYF
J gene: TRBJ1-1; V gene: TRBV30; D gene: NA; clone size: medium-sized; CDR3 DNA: TGTGCCTGGAGTGGAGGTCTAGACACTGAAGCTTTCTTT; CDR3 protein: CAWSGGLDTEAFF
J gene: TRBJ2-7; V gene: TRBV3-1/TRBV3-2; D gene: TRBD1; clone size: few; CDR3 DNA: TGTGCCAGCAGCCAACGGACAGGGGACGGCGAGCAGTACTTC; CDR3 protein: CASSQRTGDGEQYF
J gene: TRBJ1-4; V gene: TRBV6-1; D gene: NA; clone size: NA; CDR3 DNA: TGTGCCAGCAGTGAACGGGGTGGGCCTGCAACTAATGAAAAACTGTTTTTT; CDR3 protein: CASSERGGPATNEKLFF
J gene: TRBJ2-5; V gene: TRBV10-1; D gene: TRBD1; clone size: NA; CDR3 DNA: TGCGCCAGCAGTGAGTCTAGGGGACAGGGGGCTCGAGAGACCCAGTACTTC; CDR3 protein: CASSESRGQGARETQYF
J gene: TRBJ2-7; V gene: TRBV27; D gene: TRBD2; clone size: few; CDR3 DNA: TGTGCCAGCAGTCTAGGGACTAGGATCGTCTACGAGCAGTACTTC; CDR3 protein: CASSLGTRIVYEQYF
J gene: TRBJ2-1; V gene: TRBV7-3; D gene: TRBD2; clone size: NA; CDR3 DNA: TGTGCCAGCAGCTCGATAGCGGGAAGCTCCTACAATGAGCAGTTCTTC; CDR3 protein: CASSSIAGSSYNEQFF
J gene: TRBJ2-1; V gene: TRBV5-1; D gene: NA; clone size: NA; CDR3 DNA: TGCGCCAGCAGCAGCGGTCTCTCCGTCAATGAGCAGTTCTTC; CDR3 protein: CASSSGLSVNEQFF
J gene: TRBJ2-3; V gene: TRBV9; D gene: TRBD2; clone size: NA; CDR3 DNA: TGTGCCAGCAGCGCCGGGCGGCTAGCGGACACCACAGATACGCAGTATTTT; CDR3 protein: CASSAGRLADTTDTQYF
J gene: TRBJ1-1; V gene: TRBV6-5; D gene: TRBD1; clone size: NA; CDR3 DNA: TGTGCCAGCAGAGGACAGGGTATCCTGAACACTGAAGCTTTCTTT; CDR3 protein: CASRGQGILNTEAFF
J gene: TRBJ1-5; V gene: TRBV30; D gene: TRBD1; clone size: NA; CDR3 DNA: TGTGCCTGGAGTTCCGGGACAGATAAACGTAGCAATCAGCCCCAGCATTTT; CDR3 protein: CAWSSGTDKRSNQPQHF
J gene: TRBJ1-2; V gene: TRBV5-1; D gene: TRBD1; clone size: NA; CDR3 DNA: TGCGCCAGCAGCTCAGGGACAGGGGGCGGATATGGCTACACCTTC; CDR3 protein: CASSSGTGGGYGYTF
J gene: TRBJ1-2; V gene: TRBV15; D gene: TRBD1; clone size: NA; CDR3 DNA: TGTGCCACCAGCATTTCCGGGACAGGGGCCTATGGCTACACCTTC; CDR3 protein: CATSISGTGAYGYTF
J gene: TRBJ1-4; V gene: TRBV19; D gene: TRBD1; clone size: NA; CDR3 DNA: TGTGCCAGTAGTAGGGGGACAGGGCAAGGTTGGAAACTGTTTTTT; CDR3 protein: CASSRGTGQGWKLFF
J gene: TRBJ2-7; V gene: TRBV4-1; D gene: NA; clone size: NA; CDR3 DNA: TGCGCCAGCAGCCAGACCCTTCGACAGCAGCGCGAGCAGTACTTC; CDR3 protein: CASSQTLRQQREQYF
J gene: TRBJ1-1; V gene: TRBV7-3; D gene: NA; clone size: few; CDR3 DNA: TGTGCCAGCAGCTTAATGGGCGGAGGCACTGAAGCTTTCTTT; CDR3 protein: CASSLMGGGTEAFF
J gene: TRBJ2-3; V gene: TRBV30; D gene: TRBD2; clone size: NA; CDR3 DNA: TGTGCCTGGAATCGGCTAGCGGACCAAATTGGAGATACGCAGTATTTT; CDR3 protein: CAWNRLADQIGDTQYF
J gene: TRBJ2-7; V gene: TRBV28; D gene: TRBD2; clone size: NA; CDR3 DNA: TGTGCCAGCAGCCTCGGGACTAGCGGGAGTCAGTACTTC; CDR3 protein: CASSLGTSGSQYF
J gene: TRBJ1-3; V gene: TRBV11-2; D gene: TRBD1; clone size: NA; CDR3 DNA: TGTGCCAGCAGCGGCCGGGACAGGGGCGCTGGAAACACCATATATTTT; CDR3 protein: CASSGRDRGAGNTIYF
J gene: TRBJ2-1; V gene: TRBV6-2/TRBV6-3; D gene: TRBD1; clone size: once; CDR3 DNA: TGTGCCAGCAGTAAACCGACAGGGGGAGTTTCTAATGAGCAGTTCTTC; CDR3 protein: CASSKPTGGVSNEQFF
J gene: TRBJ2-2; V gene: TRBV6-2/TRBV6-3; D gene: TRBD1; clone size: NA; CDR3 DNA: TGTGCCAGCAGTTCCGAGACAGGGTTTTCGTCCGGGGAGCTGTTTTTT; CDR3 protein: CASSSETGFSSGELFF
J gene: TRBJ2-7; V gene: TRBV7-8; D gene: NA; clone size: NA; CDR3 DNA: TGTGCCAGCTCCCTAATCCCCCCTGAGGGATACGAGCAGTACTTC; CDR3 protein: CASSLIPPEGYEQYF
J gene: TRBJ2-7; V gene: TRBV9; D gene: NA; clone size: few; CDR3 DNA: TGTGCCAGCAGCGTAGGGGCAGCCACGTCCTACGAGCAGTACTTC; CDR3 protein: CASSVGAATSYEQYF
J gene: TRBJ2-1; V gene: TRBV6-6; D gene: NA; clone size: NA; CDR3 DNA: TGTGCCAGCAGTCAAGACGGGACATACAATGAGCAGTTCTTC; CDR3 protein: CASSQDGTYNEQFF
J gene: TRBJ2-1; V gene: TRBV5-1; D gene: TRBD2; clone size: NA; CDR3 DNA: TGCGCCAGCAGCCAACTAGCGGGGACTTTCAATGAGCAGTTCTTC; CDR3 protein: CASSQLAGTFNEQFF
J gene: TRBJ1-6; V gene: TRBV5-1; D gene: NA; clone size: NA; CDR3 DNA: TGCGCCAGCAGCTTGGCAAGCAGGGAGGACTATAATTCACCCCTCCACTTT; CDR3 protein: CASSLASREDYNSPLHF
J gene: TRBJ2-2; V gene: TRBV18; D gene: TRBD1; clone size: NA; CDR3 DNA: TGTGCCAGCTCACCTCTTGGACAGGCTAGACCCGGGGAGCTGTTTTTT; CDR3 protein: CASSPLGQARPGELFF
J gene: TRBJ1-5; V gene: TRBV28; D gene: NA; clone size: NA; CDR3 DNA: TGTGCCAGCAGTTTTGCCGACAGGCTCAATCAGCCCCAGCATTTT; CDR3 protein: CASSFADRLNQPQHF
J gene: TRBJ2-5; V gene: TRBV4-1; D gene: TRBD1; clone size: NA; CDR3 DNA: TGCGCCAGCAGCCCGACGCGACAGGGGGCATTAGAGACCCAGTACTTC; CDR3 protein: CASSPTRQGALETQYF
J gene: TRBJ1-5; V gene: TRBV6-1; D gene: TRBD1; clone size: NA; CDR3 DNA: TGTGCCAGCAGTGGTGGGTGGACAGGGAGCAATCAGCCCCAGCATTTT; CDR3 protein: CASSGGWTGSNQPQHF
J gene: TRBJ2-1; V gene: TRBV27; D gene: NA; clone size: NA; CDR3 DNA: TGTGCCAGCAGTTTATATAGTCCCAATGAGCAGTTCTTC; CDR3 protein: CASSLYSPNEQFF
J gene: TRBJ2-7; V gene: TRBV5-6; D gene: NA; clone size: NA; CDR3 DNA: TGTGCCAGCAGCACAACTTACAGGACGGACTCCTACGAGCAGTACTTC; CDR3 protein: CASSTTYRTDSYEQYF
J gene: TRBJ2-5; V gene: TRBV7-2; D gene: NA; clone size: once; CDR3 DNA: TGTGCCAGCAGCTTAGCCCGGACCTTCAGGGGAGAGACCCAGTACTTC; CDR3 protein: CASSLARTFRGETQYF
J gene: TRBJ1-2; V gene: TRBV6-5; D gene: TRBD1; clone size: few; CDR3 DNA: TGTGCCAGCAGCCCCGACAGGGGCGGCTATGGCTACACCTTC; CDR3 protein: CASSPDRGGYGYTF
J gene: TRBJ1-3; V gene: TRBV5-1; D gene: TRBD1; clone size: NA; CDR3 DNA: TGCGCCAGCAGCGTTGGACAGGGGGTGCATGGAAACACCATATATTTT; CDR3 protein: CASSVGQGVHGNTIYF
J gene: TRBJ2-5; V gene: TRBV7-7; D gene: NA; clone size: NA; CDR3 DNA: TGTGCTAGCAGCGCAACTAGGAGCCAAGAGACCCAGTACTTC; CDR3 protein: CASSATRSQETQYF
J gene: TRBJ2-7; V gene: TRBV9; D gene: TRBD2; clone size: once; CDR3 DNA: TGTGCCAGCAGCGTAGCCCCACAGCGGGGGGCTGGGCACGAGCAGTACTTT; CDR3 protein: CASSVAPQRGAGHEQYF
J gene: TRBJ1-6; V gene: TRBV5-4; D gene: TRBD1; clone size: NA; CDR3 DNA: TGTGCCAGCAGCTCCTCGACAGGGATTCTAAATTCACCCCTCCACTTT; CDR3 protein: CASSSSTGILNSPLHF
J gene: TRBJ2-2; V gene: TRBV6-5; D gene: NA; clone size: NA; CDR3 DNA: TGTGCCAGCAGTTACCAGGGGAACCCTACCGGGGAGCTGTTTTTT; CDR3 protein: CASSYQGNPTGELFF